Listed here are 20 T cell receptor beta chains from one sample, sequenced in a study of OX40 agonist ivuxolimab in advanced cancers. Assay: immunoSEQ multiplex PCR; the TCRdb copy retains only in-frame clones and omits some. This sample carries approximately 65,000 clones, roughly 84% of them seen once, and the ten largest clones take 0.3% to 0.45%. This specimen was CD4+ or CD8+ T cells sorted from blood, taken in a trial of the OX40 agonist ivuxolimab. These receptors were collected from an adult with an advanced solid tumor such as melanoma, head and neck, liver or kidney cancer.

The chain recombines TRBV9 with TRBJ1-2, with a weak D call TRBD1 (6 bases). Germline CDR1 and CDR2: SGDLS and YYNGEE. The CDR3 has 12 amino acids. Trimming left V 4 bases short and J 10 bases short, with 14 bases between. The CDR3 here is CASSTSTGSYTF. The DNA for the CDR3 is TGTGCCAGCAGCACATCGACAGGATCCTACACCTTC.

This chain uses TRBV30 with TRBJ1-3; the match to TRBD1 covers 10 bases. The CDR3 has 15 residues. J lost 3 bases, V lost 3 bases, and 5 bases had no gene match. Germline V CDR1 and CDR2: GTSNPN, SVGIG (reference sequence). CDR3 sequence: CAWSGTGAFGNTIYF. CDR3 DNA sequence: TGTGCCTGGAGCGGGACAGGGGCTTTTGGAAACACCATATATTTT.

CDR3 protein: CASSPLDGSYEQYF. In DNA form, the CDR3 reads TGTGCCAGCAGCCCACTCGACGGATCCTACGAGCAGTACTTC. The chain carries TRBV7-7 and TRBJ2-7; no reliable D call. Trimming shortened V by 5 bases and J by 1 base, and 12 bases separated the two germline ends. Germline V CDR1 and CDR2: SSHAT, FNYEAQ (reference sequence). CDR3 length: 14 amino acids.

This chain connects TRBV5-1 to TRBJ1-4; 8 nucleotides agree with TRBD1. J gave up 6 bases and V 1 base, and 2 bases lay outside the gene matches. Germline-derived CDR1 and CDR2 are SGHRS and YFSETQ. This CDR3 comprises 14 residues. In DNA form, the CDR3 reads TGCGCCAGCAGCTTGTCGGGACAGGATGAAAAACTGTTTTTT. Translating gives CASSLSGQDEKLFF.

This rearrangement joins TRBV18 to TRBJ2-1; 8 bases match TRBD2. V was pared by 4 bases and J by 0 bases, with 11 bases of the junction left unmatched. Germline V lookup: CDR1 KGHSH, CDR2 LQKENI. CDR3 length: 18 amino acids. CDR3 coding DNA: TGTGCCAGCTCACTCTTTAGCGGGGAGCCCATCTCCTACAATGAGCAGTTCTTC. Translation: CASSLFSGEPISYNEQFF.

This clone was seen a single time. The J gene is TRBJ2-7, the V gene TRBV5-8; maybe TRBD1 (5 bases). The V gene lost 0 bases and the J gene lost 1 base, with 17 bases spanning the gap. The length of the CDR3 is 17 residues. Germline V CDR1 and CDR2: SGHTS, YDEGEE. The CDR3 DNA is TGTGCCAGCAGCTTGGACGGTGGACAACTCCTTTCCTACGAGCAGTACTTC. It is translated as CASSLDGGQLLSYEQYF. Variable domain in full (rest from reference TRBV5-8 and TRBJ2-7): EAGVTQSPTHLIKTRGQQATLRCSPISGHTSVYWYQQALGLGLQFLLWYDEGEERNRGNFPPRFSGRQFPNYSSELNVNALELEDSALYLCASSLDGGQLLSYEQYFGPGTRLTVT.

This chain links TRBV27 with TRBJ2-3; 9 nucleotides match TRBD1. CDR1 and CDR2 from the germline V gene are MNHEY and SMNVEV (reference sequence). The trim removed 6 bases at V and 2 bases at J, leaving 9 bases unmatched. This CDR3 has 16 residues. CDR3 nucleotides: TGTGCCAGCAGGCTGGCAGACAGGGGGTCCACAGATACGCAGTATTTT. Translated, it gives CASRLADRGSTDTQYF.

The V call is TRBV5-3, the J call TRBJ1-1; D gene uncertain. TRBV5-3 is an ORF; its function is uncertain. Trimming took off 8 bases at V and 5 bases at J, with 19 bases between the two ends. The CDR3 covers 14 residues. The CDR3 spells CASSGGPMGTEAFF. CDR3 bases: TGTGCCAGCAGCGGCGGACCGATGGGTACTGAAGCTTTCTTT.

The chain employs TRBV12-5 and TRBJ2-2; D is perhaps TRBD2 (6 bases). The CDR3 length is 20 residues. V dropped 2 bases and J dropped 4 bases, with 26 bases sitting between them. CDR1 and CDR2 from the germline V gene are LGHNT and FRNRAP. CDR3 in DNA: TGTGCTAGTGGTTTGAACGAACCGGGACGGAGGACTACCCTCACCGGGGAGCTGTTTTTT. As protein: CASGLNEPGRRTTLTGELFF.

The chain combines TRBV5-3 with TRBJ2-7; 11 bases match TRBD1. TRBV5-3 counts as an open reading frame of uncertain function. The V segment lost 4 bases and the J segment 5 bases; nucleotides outside the gene matches: 8. CDR3 size: 15 residues. The CDR3 sequence: CARSLPRDRGDEQYF. The DNA of the CDR3 is TGTGCCAGAAGCCTACCCCGGGACAGGGGGGACGAGCAGTACTTC.

The J gene is TRBJ2-1, the V gene TRBV5-4; perhaps TRBD2 as D (5 bases). CDR3 length: 15 residues. Germline V gene data show CDR1 as SGHNT and CDR2 as YYREEE (reference sequence). V was trimmed by 0 bases and J by 6 bases, leaving 13 bases between them. In DNA, the CDR3 is TGTGCCAGCAGCTTGGTATTACGGGCGGGCAATGAGCAGTTCTTC. Its translation: CASSLVLRAGNEQFF.

This sequence joins TRBV9 and TRBJ1-2, with 7 bases fitting TRBD1. There are 15 residues in the CDR3. The V and J ends lost 3 bases and 4 bases, in that order; junction bases with no gene match: 9. The germline gives CDR1 SGDLS, CDR2 YYNGEE. CDR3 residues: CASSDYRGSGYGYTF. CDR3 coding DNA: TGTGCCAGCAGCGACTACAGGGGTTCGGGCTATGGCTACACCTTC.

This sequence joins TRBV30 and TRBJ1-6; D gene unclear. CDR1 is GTSNPN and CDR2 is SVGIG in the germline V gene (reference sequence). The length of the CDR3 is 15 residues. V gave up 4 bases and J gave up 1 base, with 11 bases separating them. The CDR3 DNA follows: TGTGCCTGGAAGTTATTCGTATCCTATAATTCACCCCTCCACTTT. Translation: CAWKLFVSYNSPLHF.

The CDR3 DNA reads TGTGCCAGCAGTTCAGGGCCTTACGAGCAGTACTTC. Translating gives CASSSGPYEQYF. The rearrangement joins TRBV6-5 to TRBJ2-7; possibly TRBD1 for D (5 bases). This CDR3 has 12 amino acids. Trimming pared 4 bases from V and 4 bases from J, leaving 8 bases between. CDR1 MNHEY and CDR2 SVGAGI come from the germline V gene.

The chain combines TRBV9 with TRBJ2-3, with D unclear. The V gene's germline CDR1 is SGDLS and CDR2 YYNGEE. V was cut by 0 bases and J by 2 bases, with 13 bases left in between. The CDR3 has 16 residues. The CDR3 reads CASSVGEVSYTDTQYF. CDR3 bases: TGTGCCAGCAGCGTAGGTGAGGTCAGCTACACAGATACGCAGTATTTT.

The chain employs TRBV7-2 and TRBJ2-3, with no clear D. Between the trimmed V and J ends, which lost 1 base and 4 bases, there was a span of 6 bases. CDR3 size: 13 residues. Per the germline V gene, CDR1 is SGHTA and CDR2 is FQGNSA. The CDR3 nucleotides read TGTGCCAGCAGCTTAGTTGGGGCAGATACGCAGTATTTT. It encodes CASSLVGADTQYF.

The chain uses TRBV5-1 and TRBJ2-4; 7 bases line up with TRBD1. The CDR3 is 16 amino acids. Germline V gene data show CDR1 as SGHRS and CDR2 as YFSETQ. Trimming cost V 2 bases and J 0 bases; bases outside gene matches: 5. The CDR3 coding sequence is TGCGCCAGCAGCTTAGGTACAGGGGAAGCCAAAAACATTCAGTACTTC. Translation: CASSLGTGEAKNIQYF.

The genes are TRBV5-8 and TRBJ2-3, with 9 nucleotides matching TRBD2. V shed 0 bases, J shed 5 bases, and the junction held 13 bases outside the gene matches. The germline gives CDR1 SGHTS, CDR2 YDEGEE. CDR3 length equals 18 residues. CDR3 amino acids: CASSLALMAGGPGDTQYF. The CDR3 DNA reads as TGTGCCAGCAGCTTGGCCCTAATGGCGGGGGGGCCCGGAGATACGCAGTATTTT.

This chain connects TRBV11-2 to TRBJ2-7, with 7 bases identical to TRBD2. The CDR3 runs 14 residues. V lost 1 base, J lost 6 bases, and 6 bases stayed unmatched. In germline, CDR1 is SGHAT, CDR2 FQNNGV. In DNA, the CDR3 is TGTGCCAGCAGCTTAGGGGGAGGGACTGCCGAGCAGTACTTC. As protein: CASSLGGGTAEQYF.

The V call is TRBV15, the J call TRBJ1-5, with TRBD1 as a possible D gene (5 bases). Germline assignment: CDR1 LNHNV and CDR2 YYDKDF (reference sequence). The CDR3 runs to 14 residues. Trimming stripped 2 bases from V and 6 bases from J, with 11 bases between. In DNA form, the CDR3 reads TGTGCCACCAGCAGACGAGGGGCGGGTCAGCCCCAGCATTTT. It yields the protein CATSRRGAGQPQHF.